This TCR beta chain came from a study of blood T cell repertoires in COVID-19. Assay used: immunoSEQ multiplex PCR; TCRdb lists only in-frame clones, some missing. The data hold about 320,000 clones, with roughly nine tenths observed a single time. The receptor was derived from a young woman with COVID-19, enrolled during active disease. Sequencing used peripheral blood.

The CDR3 DNA is TGTGCCAGCAGTTGGGCGGGGGGGACAGATACGCAGTATTTT. This sequence encodes CASSWAGGTDTQYF. J is TRBJ2-3 and V is TRBV6-5; 9 nucleotides line up with TRBD2. The CDR3 is 14 residues long. With V trimmed by 4 bases and J by 3 bases, 2 bases remained unmatched. Looked up from germline, CDR1 is MNHEY and CDR2 is SVGAGI.